This is a list of T cell receptor beta chains from one sample in a study of tumor and adjacent non-tumor tissue in lung cancer. TCRdb itself ran the multiplex PCR reads through MiXCR, one entry per CDR3 protein. The sample lists roughly 220,000 distinct CDR3 sequences, 70% to 75% occurring once. The sample taken for sequencing was lung tumor tissue. The receptors were gathered from a man between 60 and 70 years old with non-small cell lung cancer. Both conserved end residues are part of each CDR3. A D gene is named only where the DNA matches it firmly. Clone sizes are given selectively: once, few, many, or a class where the clone is expanded.

once	16	TRBJ2-2	NA	TRBV6-5	TGTGCCAGCAGCCTATTGGGACAAACGAACACCGGGGAGCTGTTTTTT	CASSLLGQTNTGELFF
NA	17	TRBJ2-6	NA	TRBV11-3	TGTACAAGCAGCTTAGTTGGGCAGGCCTCTGGGGCCAACGTCCTGACTTTC	CTSSLVGQASGANVLTF
NA	11	TRBJ2-7	NA	TRBV11-2	TGTGCCAGCAGCGAGATACGAGAGCAGTACTTC	CASSEIREQYF
NA	16	TRBJ1-6	NA	TRBV20-1	TGCAGTGATAGAGTCTCGGGGGCGCCCCTTAATTCAGCCCTCCACTTT	CSDRVSGAPLNSALHF
NA	16	TRBJ1-6	NA	TRBV6-1	TGTGCCAGCAGACCTGGAGACGGCCCCTATAATTCACCCCTCCACTTT	CASRPGDGPYNSPLHF
NA	14	TRBJ1-4	TRBD1	TRBV12-3/TRBV12-4	TGTGCCATCAGCGAAGGGGGCGTCCACGAAAAACTGTTTTTT	CAISEGGVHEKLFF
NA	10	TRBJ1-2	NA	TRBV2	TGTGCCAGCGGACAGAATGGCTACACCTTC	CASGQNGYTF
few	13	TRBJ1-1	NA	TRBV12-3/TRBV12-4	TGTGCCAGCGCCATAAGGGGGAACACTGAAGCTTTCTTT	CASAIRGNTEAFF
NA	16	TRBJ1-3	NA	TRBV6-1	TGTGCCAGCAGTCCGCCTGGGTCGACATCAGGAAACACGATATATTTT	CASSPPGSTSGNTIYF
once	13	TRBJ1-2	NA	TRBV6-5	TGTGCCAGCAGTTATGGCACATCGGGAGACTACACCTTC	CASSYGTSGDYTF
once	12	TRBJ1-2	NA	TRBV29-1	TGCAACATTGAAGACGGGGAATATGGCTACACCTTC	CNIEDGEYGYTF
few	14	TRBJ2-1	NA	TRBV12-5	TGTGCTAGCCGGGACCTCTCGGCGGGCAATGAGCAGTTCTTC	CASRDLSAGNEQFF
NA	13	TRBJ2-3	NA	TRBV11-3	TGTGCCAGCAACTTTGAGGGAGCACATACGCAGTATTTT	CASNFEGAHTQYF
once	16	TRBJ1-3	NA	TRBV12-3/TRBV12-4	TGCGCCAGCAGTTTCCGGGGGGAGGCTGAAGGAAACACCATATATTTT	CASSFRGEAEGNTIYF
NA	19	TRBJ2-1	TRBD2	TRBV11-2	TGTGCCAGCAGTTCGCCACGACTAGCGGGAAAGTCGCGTCTCAATGAGCAGTTCTTC	CASSSPRLAGKSRLNEQFF
many	17	TRBJ2-3	TRBD2	TRBV11-3	TGTGCCAGCAGCTCTAGCGGGGGGCGATTGGGCACAGATACGCAGTATTTT	CASSSSGGRLGTDTQYF
few	16	TRBJ1-6	TRBD1	TRBV4-2	TGTGCCAGCAGCCAAGAGCCGACAGGGAATAATTCACCCCTCCACTTT	CASSQEPTGNNSPLHF
NA	14	TRBJ1-6	NA	TRBV30	TGTGCCTGGAATCCTCTAAGCTATAATTCACCCCTCCACTTT	CAWNPLSYNSPLHF
NA	12	TRBJ2-1	NA	TRBV20-1	TGTAGTGCTAGAGAAGACGCTAATGAGCAGTTCTTC	CSAREDANEQFF
few	12	TRBJ1-2	NA	TRBV29-1	TGCAGCGCCGACTACCTGGACTATGGCTACACCTTC	CSADYLDYGYTF
NA	15	TRBJ1-5	TRBD1	TRBV6-1	TGTGCCAGCATTACGGACAGGGTAGGGAATCAGCCCCAGCATTTC	CASITDRVGNQPQHF
NA	15	TRBJ2-2	TRBD1	TRBV5-4	TGTGCCAGCAACTTAAATCAACAGGGGGCCGGGGAGCTGTTTTTT	CASNLNQQGAGELFF
many	14	TRBJ2-2	NA	TRBV6-2/TRBV6-3	TGTGCCAGCAGTTGGGACACTTCCACCGGGGAGCTGTTTTTT	CASSWDTSTGELFF
NA	18	TRBJ2-3	TRBD2	TRBV20-1	TGCAGTGCCCGCGGACTAGCGGGAGGGTCCGGCCGCACAGATACGCAGTATTTT	CSARGLAGGSGRTDTQYF
once	13	TRBJ2-5	NA	TRBV7-2	TGTGCCAGTAGCTTTGGGGACAAAGAGACCCAGTACTTC	CASSFGDKETQYF
NA	15	TRBJ2-5	TRBD2	TRBV20-1	TGCAGTGCTTCTTCCGGCTTAGTGGGAGGGGAGACCCAGTACTTC	CSASSGLVGGETQYF
NA	13	TRBJ2-5	NA	TRBV6-1	TGTGCCAGCAGGAGAGGGATTGGGGAGACCCAGTACTTC	CASRRGIGETQYF
NA	14	TRBJ2-7	TRBD1	TRBV11-3	TGTGCCAGCAACCTGCGGGACAGGGACTACGAGTTGTACTTC	CASNLRDRDYELYF
NA	13	TRBJ1-1	NA	TRBV6-4	TGTGCCAGCAGTGACACAGGGAACACTGAAGCTTTCTTT	CASSDTGNTEAFF
many	13	TRBJ1-1	NA	TRBV29-1	TGCAGCGTTGTGGGCAGATCGAACACTGAAGCTTTCTTT	CSVVGRSNTEAFF
NA	18	TRBJ2-5	TRBD1	TRBV29-1	TGCAGCGTTGCGAAGTACCTCCTAGGGACAGTCCCCCAAGAGACCCAGTACTTC	CSVAKYLLGTVPQETQYF
few	15	TRBJ1-1	NA	TRBV28	TGTGCCAGCAGTTTAGGGGGACTGGTGAACACTGAAGCTTTCTTT	CASSLGGLVNTEAFF
once	14	TRBJ1-5	NA	TRBV24-1	TGTGCCACCAGTGCGGGTAATAGCAATCAGCCCCAGCATTTT	CATSAGNSNQPQHF
NA	14	TRBJ2-5	TRBD2	TRBV10-1	TGCGCCAGCAGTGAGAGGACTAGTCAAGAGACCCAGTACTTC	CASSERTSQETQYF
NA	14	TRBJ2-7	NA	TRBV28	TGTGCCAGCGCGGGCCAGGGGTACACCTACGAGCAGTACTTC	CASAGQGYTYEQYF
NA	18	TRBJ2-1	TRBD2	TRBV28	TGTGCCAGCAGTTTCGGGACTAGCGGGGTATCTTTTTACAATGAGCAGTCCTTC	CASSFGTSGVSFYNEQSF
few	14	TRBJ2-1	TRBD2	TRBV10-2	TGCGCCAGCAGTGAATTACTAGCGGGAGGGGAGCAGTTCTTC	CASSELLAGGEQFF